The rows below give T cell receptor beta chains drawn from one sample of a study of blood T cells in healthy people across ages. Each CDR3 protein is one row after TCRdb ran MiXCR on the 5' RACE reads. The sample contains around 1,700,000 distinct CDR3 sequences, roughly 27% of which appear only once. Material for sequencing was blood. These receptors all stem from a woman in her 30s in good health. The CDR3 runs from the conserved cysteine through the conserved F or W. The D gene is left open where the match is weak. Size tells how often a clone was seen (once, few, many) or the class of an expanded clone, and some rows leave it out.

clone size: many
J gene: TRBJ2-5
V gene: TRBV7-2
D gene: -
CDR3 DNA: TGTGCCAGCAGCAGCGACGGATTAGAGACCCAGTACTTC
CDR3 protein: CASSSDGLETQYF

clone size: -
J gene: TRBJ2-3
V gene: TRBV3-1
D gene: -
CDR3 DNA: TGTGCCAGCAGCCAAAATCGTAACACAGATACGCAGTATTTT
CDR3 protein: CASSQNRNTDTQYF

clone size: -
J gene: TRBJ1-2
V gene: TRBV6-5
D gene: TRBD1
CDR3 DNA: TGTGCCAGCAGTAACCGGGACAGGCACCTCTATGGCTACACCTTC
CDR3 protein: CASSNRDRHLYGYTF

clone size: -
J gene: TRBJ1-6
V gene: TRBV11-2
D gene: -
CDR3 DNA: TGTGCCAGCAGCTCCACCCGGCCATCACCCCTCCACTTT
CDR3 protein: CASSSTRPSPLHF

clone size: -
J gene: TRBJ1-1
V gene: TRBV5-1
D gene: -
CDR3 DNA: TGCGCCAGCAGCTTGGGAGGGGTAAGCACTGAAGCTTTCTTT
CDR3 protein: CASSLGGVSTEAFF

clone size: -
J gene: TRBJ2-5
V gene: TRBV3-1
D gene: -
CDR3 DNA: TGTGCCAGCAGCCAAGCCCCCCTAGATCAAGAGACCCAGTACTTC
CDR3 protein: CASSQAPLDQETQYF

clone size: -
J gene: TRBJ1-1
V gene: TRBV30
D gene: -
CDR3 DNA: TGTGCCTGGAGTTACGGGGGGAACACTGAAGCTTTCTTT
CDR3 protein: CAWSYGGNTEAFF

clone size: few
J gene: TRBJ1-2
V gene: TRBV2
D gene: -
CDR3 DNA: TGTGCCAGCACCAATGGGGGTGGCTACACCTTC
CDR3 protein: CASTNGGGYTF

clone size: many
J gene: TRBJ2-2
V gene: TRBV30
D gene: -
CDR3 DNA: TGTGCCTGGATCCGAGGTCGGGGGTTAACCGGGGAGCTGTTTTTT
CDR3 protein: CAWIRGRGLTGELFF

clone size: -
J gene: TRBJ2-1
V gene: TRBV9
D gene: TRBD2
CDR3 DNA: TGTGCCAGCAGCCCGAGGGTGGCTAGCGGGAGTTGGGGGGAGACCCAGTTCTTC
CDR3 protein: CASSPRVASGSWGETQFF

clone size: few
J gene: TRBJ2-5
V gene: TRBV11-2
D gene: -
CDR3 DNA: TGTGCCAGCAGCTTAGGACAGACATTAACTAAAGAGACCCAGTACTTC
CDR3 protein: CASSLGQTLTKETQYF

clone size: once
J gene: TRBJ2-1
V gene: TRBV4-2
D gene: TRBD2
CDR3 DNA: TGTGCCAGCAGCCAAGTCGATCAATCTAGCGGGGGTAGCGGGCAGTTCTTC
CDR3 protein: CASSQVDQSSGGSGQFF

clone size: -
J gene: TRBJ2-7
V gene: TRBV28
D gene: -
CDR3 DNA: TGTGCCAGCAGGGGAAAGCTGTACGAGCAGTACTTC
CDR3 protein: CASRGKLYEQYF

clone size: few
J gene: TRBJ2-5
V gene: TRBV7-4
D gene: -
CDR3 DNA: TGTGCCAGCAGCTTTGGCGGAGGTCGGGTCAGGTGGGAGACCCAGTACTTC
CDR3 protein: CASSFGGGRVRWETQYF

clone size: many
J gene: TRBJ2-4
V gene: TRBV25-1
D gene: -
CDR3 DNA: TGTGCCAGCAGTGATCCCTACATTCAGTACTTC
CDR3 protein: CASSDPYIQYF

clone size: few
J gene: TRBJ2-3
V gene: TRBV7-8
D gene: -
CDR3 DNA: TGTGCCAGCACCTCCCCAGGGCCACGGGGTACGCAGTATTTT
CDR3 protein: CASTSPGPRGTQYF

clone size: once
J gene: TRBJ2-5
V gene: TRBV18
D gene: -
CDR3 DNA: TGTGCCAGCTCCCAAGAGACTAGGCTTGTCCAGTACTTC
CDR3 protein: CASSQETRLVQYF

clone size: -
J gene: TRBJ1-5
V gene: TRBV20-1
D gene: -
CDR3 DNA: TGCAGTGCCACAGAGGGAACTAGCAATCAGCCCCAGCATTTT
CDR3 protein: CSATEGTSNQPQHF

clone size: many
J gene: TRBJ1-2
V gene: TRBV7-2
D gene: -
CDR3 DNA: TGTGCCAGCAGCCGGACAGCCTATGGCTACACCTTC
CDR3 protein: CASSRTAYGYTF

clone size: few
J gene: TRBJ2-3
V gene: TRBV14
D gene: -
CDR3 DNA: TGTGCCAGCAGCCAAGAGTTAGAGGCAACGCAGTATTTT
CDR3 protein: CASSQELEATQYF

clone size: -
J gene: TRBJ2-1
V gene: TRBV7-2
D gene: -
CDR3 DNA: TGTGCCAGCAGCTTAGCCGCTAGCTGGGGCAATGAGCAGTTCTTC
CDR3 protein: CASSLAASWGNEQFF

clone size: -
J gene: TRBJ2-1
V gene: TRBV12-3/TRBV12-4
D gene: -
CDR3 DNA: TGTGCCAGCAGACCACGCAAGTTGGCGGGCAATGAGCAGTTCTTC
CDR3 protein: CASRPRKLAGNEQFF